This T cell receptor beta chain stems from a study of blood T cells in healthy people across ages. The CDR3 sequence is 15 residues long. V was shortened by 2 bases and J by 1 base, with 10 bases between the two germline ends. Peripheral blood samples of 9 to 10 milliliters were drawn from each donor. Whenever a sample was processed, at least 6.5 million PBMCs were isolated. Using a J-beta primer mix together with a sample-barcoded 5' primer, a second PCR was run for roughly 6 to 12 cycles. TCRdb re-derived calls from the 5' RACE reads in MiXCR, one entry per CDR3 protein. The sample gives roughly 1,500,000 distinct CDR3 sequences, approximately 42% of which show up once; approximately 7.9% is in the top ten. This clonotype was seen only a few times.

Sample: blood. The chain joins TRBV12-3 or TRBV12-4 to TRBJ2-3; D is perhaps TRBD2 (6 bases). The TCR comes from a woman between 18 and 29 years old in good health. The DNA of the CDR3 is TGTGCCAGCAGTTTAAGGTCTAGCGGCACAGATACGCAGTATTTT. Protein sequence: CASSLRSSGTDTQYF.